The 20 T cell receptor beta chains reported below all come from one sample, sequenced in a study of response to subunit inactivated influenza vaccine (dated by TCRdb to 2017 to 2018). Library method: RT-PCR. The instrument given in TCRdb is Illumina HiSeq 2500. Using fastp trimming at Q25 and MiXCR clonotype assembly, TCRdb reanalyzed the public sequencing data and kept in-frame beta chains. Identical CDR3 proteins give one entry, which carries the most common genes and DNA. The sample table lists around 850,000 distinct CDR3 sequences, 18% of them with a count of one. The top ten clonotypes cover roughly a tenth of the sample. The input for sequencing was PBMCs from blood, taken approximately 5 days after vaccination. Receptors were obtained from a man in his fifties or sixties who received an inactivated influenza vaccine. Donor details come from another sample of the same person, matched by shared clones.

This clonotype was picked up a small number of times. This chain uses TRBV5-1 with TRBJ2-7, with TRBD2 as a possible D gene (6 bases). The CDR3 runs to 15 residues. Trimming left V 4 bases short and J 2 bases short, with 16 bases between. The germline CDR1 and CDR2 sequences are SGHRS and YFSETQ. CDR3 coding DNA: TGCGCCAGCAGCATTGGGAGGCAGGGACCCTACGAGCAGTACTTC. Encoded protein: CASSIGRQGPYEQYF. Supplemented by reference TRBV5-1 and TRBJ2-7, the full variable domain reads KAGVTQTPRYLIKTRGQQVTLSCSPISGHRSVSWYQQTPGQGLQFLFEYFSETQRNKGNFPGRFSGRQFSNSRSEMNVSTLELGDSALYLCASSIGRQGPYEQYFGPGTRLTVT.

This clonotype occurred a few times. CDR3 sequence (DNA): TGCGCCAGCGCGACAGGGGGAACCGGGGAGCTGTTTTTT. Translation gives CASATGGTGELFF. The chain uses TRBV5-1 and TRBJ2-2; the match to TRBD1 covers 9 bases. After removal of 7 bases from V and 5 bases from J, the junction contained 3 bases not matched to a gene. This CDR3 is built from 13 residues. In germline, CDR1 is SGHRS, CDR2 YFSETQ.

This clonotype was recorded many times. This chain joins TRBV7-8 and TRBJ2-1, with D maybe TRBD2 (6 bases). The CDR3 spans 15 residues. Germline V gene lookup returns CDR1 SGHVS and CDR2 FQNEAQ. V lost 3 bases to trimming and J lost 4 bases, with 13 bases between them. In nucleotides, the CDR3 is TGTGCCAGCAGCTTGGGCGGCGGGATGTACAATGAGCAGTTCTTC. Encoded protein: CASSLGGGMYNEQFF.

Ten or more counts support this clonotype. The chain recombines TRBV7-2 with TRBJ2-7; TRBD2 matches at 11 bases. Per germline, CDR1 SGHTA and CDR2 FQGNSA. V lost 5 bases and J lost 0; bases outside the gene matches: 6. The length of the CDR3 is 16 residues. Written as DNA, the CDR3 is TGTGCCAGCAGCCCAGCTAGCGGGAGGTTCTCCTACGAGCAGTACTTC. It translates to CASSPASGRFSYEQYF.

The V call is TRBV3-1, the J call TRBJ1-5; D may be TRBD1 (6 bases). V lost 1 base to trimming and J lost 6 bases, with 13 bases between them. The CDR3 contains 15 residues. Looked up from germline, CDR1 is LGHDT and CDR2 is YNNKEL (reference sequence). The CDR3 sequence: CASSQGVGGPQPQHF. Written as DNA, the CDR3 is TGTGCCAGCAGCCAAGGGGTCGGGGGGCCTCAGCCCCAGCATTTT.

About this clonotype: It may be a read error: a sequence one base away is much more abundant. The V and J genes are TRBV20-1 and TRBJ2-3, with 9 bases identical to TRBD2. The trim removed 3 bases at V and 2 bases at J, leaving 6 bases unmatched. CDR1 is DFQATT, CDR2 SNEGSKA, per germline (reference sequence). The length of the CDR3 is 15 residues. This chain's CDR3 is CSASQSSGDTDTQYF. The CDR3 region has the DNA TGCAGTGCTAGCCAATCTAGCGGGGACACAGATACGCAGTATTTT.

The chain couples TRBV3-1 to TRBJ1-3; D unclear. This CDR3 is built from 15 residues. Trimming cost V 6 bases and J 0 bases, with 12 bases left between them. Germline CDR1 reads LGHDT; CDR2 reads YNNKEL (reference sequence). The CDR3, as DNA: TGTGCCAGCAGAAGAGGAGATTACTCTGGAAACACCATATATTTT. This translates into CASRRGDYSGNTIYF.

This clonotype was found once. V usage is TRBV6-1 and J usage is TRBJ2-1; maybe TRBD2 (6 bases). The CDR3 spans 13 residues. Trimming pared 7 bases from V and 6 bases from J, leaving 13 bases between. Germline values: CDR1 MNHNS, CDR2 SASEGT. CDR3 region: CASTQGLSNEQFF. For the CDR3, the DNA is TGTGCCAGCACCCAGGGACTTAGCAATGAGCAGTTCTTC.

This clonotype turned up a few times. The chain is built from TRBV9 and TRBJ2-2, with 10 bases identical to TRBD2. In germline, CDR1 is SGDLS, CDR2 YYNGEE. The CDR3 totals 20 residues. V lost 4 bases, J lost 0 bases, and 15 bases stayed unmatched. The CDR3 region has the DNA TGTGCCAGCAGCTTGCGGACTAGCGGAACCCTTTATGCGAACACCGGGGAGCTGTTTTTT. Amino acids: CASSLRTSGTLYANTGELFF.

This clonotype was seen ten or more times. The rearrangement links TRBV11-2 to TRBJ2-5; D gene unclear. There are 15 residues in the CDR3. Germline CDR1 is SGHAT and CDR2 is FQNNGV. The germline V and J ends were trimmed by 5 bases and 2 bases, with 15 bases remaining between them. The CDR3: CASSLVPGEQETQYF. CDR3 in DNA: TGTGCCAGCAGCCTCGTTCCGGGCGAGCAAGAGACCCAGTACTTC. The complete variable domain, with remaining parts taken from reference TRBV11-2 and TRBJ2-5, reads EAGVAQSPRYKIIEKRQSVAFWCNPISGHATLYWYQQILGQGPKLLIQFQNNGVVDDSQLPKDRFSAERLKGVDSTLKIQPAKLEDSAVYLCASSLVPGEQETQYFGPGTRLLVL.

This clonotype was seen a few times. J is TRBJ2-1 and V is TRBV20-1; possibly TRBD2 for D (6 bases). V shed 5 bases and J shed 0 bases, with 11 bases lying between them. The CDR3 extends over 14 amino acids. CDR1 DFQATT and CDR2 SNEGSKA come from the germline V gene (reference sequence). The CDR3: CSALAVRSYNEQFF. The CDR3 nucleotides read TGCAGTGCTTTAGCGGTCCGCTCCTACAATGAGCAGTTCTTC.

In this sample, this clonotype turned up many times. This chain connects TRBV20-1 to TRBJ2-2; a weak D match, TRBD2 (6 bases). This CDR3 spans 16 amino acids. Trimming stripped 3 bases from V and 0 bases from J, with 14 bases between. Germline V CDR1 and CDR2: DFQATT, SNEGSKA (reference sequence). CDR3 bases: TGCAGTGCTAGTAGAGGGAGGACCGCGAACACCGGGGAGCTGTTTTTT. Translating gives CSASRGRTANTGELFF.

The chain couples TRBV3-1 to TRBJ2-3; D unresolved. This CDR3 is 16 amino acids long. CDR1 and CDR2 from the germline V gene are LGHDT and YNNKEL (reference sequence). V gave up 0 bases and J gave up 2 bases, with 12 bases separating them. The CDR3 sequence: CASSQEGDGPTDTQYF. CDR3 nucleotides: TGTGCCAGCAGCCAAGAAGGAGACGGGCCCACAGATACGCAGTATTTT.

This clonotype is a singleton in its sample. The J gene is TRBJ2-7, the V gene TRBV12-3 or TRBV12-4; 11 positions match TRBD2. Trimming at V came to 1 base and at J to 2 bases, leaving 7 bases not matched to a gene. The CDR3 spans 17 residues. The CDR3 reads CASSLVPPSGGTYEQYF. The CDR3 region has the DNA TGTGCCAGCAGTTTAGTCCCCCCTAGCGGGGGGACCTACGAGCAGTACTTC.

There are many counts of this clonotype. The chain couples TRBV11-2 to TRBJ2-7, with a tentative D call TRBD2 (5 bases). V lost 5 bases to trimming and J lost 12 bases, with 14 bases between them. The CDR3 sequence is 11 residues long. In germline, CDR1 is SGHAT, CDR2 FQNNGV. The CDR3 loop reads CASSVGGPAYF. The CDR3 DNA is TGTGCCAGCAGCGTCGGAGGACCCGCGTACTTC.

This clonotype was seen only a few times. This rearrangement joins TRBV12-3 or TRBV12-4 to TRBJ2-2, with TRBD2 matching over 9 bases. Losses at the gene ends were 6 bases for V and 0 bases for J; bases not matched to a gene: 11. CDR3 length: 18 residues. CDR3 bases: TGTGCCAGCAGGGGGACTAGCCCCCAAGCTCCGAACACCGGGGAGCTGTTTTTT. Residues: CASRGTSPQAPNTGELFF.

This clonotype has only a few counts. The chain links TRBV12-3 or TRBV12-4 to TRBJ1-3, with D uncertain. V was shortened by 5 bases and J by 7 bases, with 15 bases between the two germline ends. The CDR3 spans 14 residues. CDR3 amino acids: CASSQRASWNTIYF. The CDR3 bases are TGTGCCAGCAGTCAGCGGGCTTCATGGAACACCATATATTTT.

The V gene is TRBV7-2, the J gene TRBJ2-2; no definite D call. The ends were cut back, 1 base at V and 0 bases at J, with 6 bases in the middle. CDR3 length equals 15 residues. Germline values: CDR1 SGHTA, CDR2 FQGNSA. CDR3 sequence reads: CASSLDRPNTGELFF. DNA for the CDR3: TGTGCCAGCAGCTTAGACAGACCGAACACCGGGGAGCTGTTTTTT.

This clonotype was seen a handful of times. The chain has TRBV12-3 or TRBV12-4 and TRBJ2-2; D gene ambiguous. Trimming took off 5 bases at V and 5 bases at J, with 12 bases between the two ends. The CDR3 contains 14 residues. CDR3 sequence reads: CASSERHGTGELFF. CDR3 coding DNA: TGTGCCAGCAGTGAACGACACGGGACCGGGGAGCTGTTTTTT.

This clonotype was counted only a few times. The chain joins TRBV20-1 to TRBJ1-1; D remains unclear. Per germline, CDR1 DFQATT and CDR2 SNEGSKA (reference sequence). The V end was cut by 1 base, the J end by 0 bases, with 9 bases between. This CDR3 has 14 amino acids. The CDR3 protein is CSARAGSMNTEAFF. CDR3 coding DNA: TGCAGTGCTAGAGCTGGAAGCATGAACACTGAAGCTTTCTTT.